The clone carrying this T cell receptor (beta chain) was recorded at least ten times. The sample's time point: patch test 2, 6 weeks after DPC sensitization. The treatment: therapeutic diphenylcyclopropenone sensitization with weekly scalp DPC. Each CDR3 protein gets one entry after TCRdb re-called the RACE reads with MiXCR. The table includes more than 75,000 distinct CDR3 sequences, about 9.4% detected once. The sample belongs to a study of human T cells and chemical hapten exposure. Study-level information: Patch tests of 0.01% DPC on the upper back were read at 6 days. Patients, largely female, had alopecia areata, totalis or universalis.

Per germline, CDR1 MDHEN and CDR2 SYDVKM. V was trimmed by 1 base and J by 3 bases, leaving 17 bases between them. This CDR3 is 17 amino acids long. The TCR originated in a woman aged 25 to 39 with alopecia areata. Some clones in this sample may be carry-over from other donors' samples. The V and J genes are TRBV28 and TRBJ2-3, with D possibly TRBD1 on 6 matching bases. Specimen: whole blood, collected in connection with sensitization to the hapten diphenylcyclopropenone (DPC). Here the CDR3 DNA reads TGTGCCAGCAGTTTATCGTCCAGGGGCCGCACTACAGATACGCAGTATTTT. Its translation: CASSLSSRGRTTDTQYF.